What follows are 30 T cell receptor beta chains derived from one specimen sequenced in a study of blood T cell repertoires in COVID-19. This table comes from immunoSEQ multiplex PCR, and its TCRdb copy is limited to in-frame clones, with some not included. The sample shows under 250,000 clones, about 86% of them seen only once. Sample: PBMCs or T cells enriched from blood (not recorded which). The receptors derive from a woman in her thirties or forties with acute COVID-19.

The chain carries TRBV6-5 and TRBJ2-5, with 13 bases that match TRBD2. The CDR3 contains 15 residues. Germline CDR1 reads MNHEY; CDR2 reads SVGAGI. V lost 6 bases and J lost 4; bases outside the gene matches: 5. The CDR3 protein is CASSKLAGGRETQYF. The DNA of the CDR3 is TGTGCCAGCAGCAAACTAGCGGGGGGGCGAGAGACCCAGTACTTC.

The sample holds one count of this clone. The CDR3 here is CASRLKQGTNEKLFF. CDR3 coding DNA: TGTGCCAGCAGATTAAAACAGGGGACTAATGAAAAACTGTTTTTT. This chain connects TRBV2 to TRBJ1-4; TRBD1 matches 7 bases. CDR3 length: 15 residues. CDR1 and CDR2 (germline): SNHLY, FYNNEI. With 6 bases clipped from V and 2 bases from J, the junction kept 6 bases outside the gene matches.

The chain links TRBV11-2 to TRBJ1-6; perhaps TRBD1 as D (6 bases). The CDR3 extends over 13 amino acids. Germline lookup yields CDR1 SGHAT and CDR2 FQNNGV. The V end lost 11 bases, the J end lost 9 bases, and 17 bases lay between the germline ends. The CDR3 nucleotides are TGTGCCGGCCGGGACACTTGGGGTTCACCCCTCCACTTT. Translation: CAGRDTWGSPLHF.

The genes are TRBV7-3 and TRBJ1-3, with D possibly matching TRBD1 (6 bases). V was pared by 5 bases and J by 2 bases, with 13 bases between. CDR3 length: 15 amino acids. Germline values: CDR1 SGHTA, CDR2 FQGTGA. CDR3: CASSPQGTPGNTIYF. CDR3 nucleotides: TGTGCCAGCAGCCCCCAGGGGACCCCTGGAAACACCATATATTTT. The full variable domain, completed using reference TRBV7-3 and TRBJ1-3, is GAGVSQTPSNKVTEKGKYVELRCDPISGHTALYWYRQSLGQGPEFLIYFQGTGAADDSGLPNDRFFAVRPEGSVSTLKIQRTERGDSAVYLCASSPQGTPGNTIYFGEGSWLTVV.

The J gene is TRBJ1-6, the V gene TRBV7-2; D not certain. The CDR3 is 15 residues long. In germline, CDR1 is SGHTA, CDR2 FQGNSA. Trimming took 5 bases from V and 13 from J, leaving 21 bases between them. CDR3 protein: CASSPTGRGVLPLHF. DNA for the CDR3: TGTGCCAGCAGCCCGACCGGGAGAGGAGTCTTGCCCCTCCACTTT.

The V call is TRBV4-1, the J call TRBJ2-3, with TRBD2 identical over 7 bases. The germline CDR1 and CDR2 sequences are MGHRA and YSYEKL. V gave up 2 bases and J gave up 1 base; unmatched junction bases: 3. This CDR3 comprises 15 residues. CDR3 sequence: CASSQPSGGTDTQYF. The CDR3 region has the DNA TGCGCCAGCAGCCAACCCAGCGGGGGCACAGATACGCAGTATTTT.

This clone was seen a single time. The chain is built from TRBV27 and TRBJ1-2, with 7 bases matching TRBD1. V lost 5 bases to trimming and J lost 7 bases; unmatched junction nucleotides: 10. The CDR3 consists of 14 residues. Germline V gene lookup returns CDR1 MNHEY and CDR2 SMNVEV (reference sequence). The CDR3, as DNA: TGTGCCAGCAGTAGACGACAGGGCTGGTCTGGCTACACCTTC. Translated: CASSRRQGWSGYTF.

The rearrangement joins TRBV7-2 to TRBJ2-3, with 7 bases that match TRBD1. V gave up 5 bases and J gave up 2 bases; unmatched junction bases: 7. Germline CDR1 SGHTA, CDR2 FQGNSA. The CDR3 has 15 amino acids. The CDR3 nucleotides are TGTGCCAGCAGCCGGGGACAGTTAGTCACAGATACGCAGTATTTT. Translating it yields CASSRGQLVTDTQYF.

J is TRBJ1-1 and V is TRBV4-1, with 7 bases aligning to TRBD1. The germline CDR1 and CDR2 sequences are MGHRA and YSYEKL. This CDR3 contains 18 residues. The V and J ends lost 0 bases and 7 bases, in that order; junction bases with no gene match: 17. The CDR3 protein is CASSQDQLLRGRIIEAFF. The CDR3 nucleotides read TGCGCCAGCAGCCAAGATCAACTTTTGAGGGGGCGGATTATTGAAGCTTTCTTT.

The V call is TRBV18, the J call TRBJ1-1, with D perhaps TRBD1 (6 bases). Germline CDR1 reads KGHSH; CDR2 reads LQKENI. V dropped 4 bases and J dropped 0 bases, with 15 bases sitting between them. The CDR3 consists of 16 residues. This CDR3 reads CASSREKQGVNTEAFF. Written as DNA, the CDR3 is TGTGCCAGCTCACGGGAAAAACAGGGAGTGAACACTGAAGCTTTCTTT.

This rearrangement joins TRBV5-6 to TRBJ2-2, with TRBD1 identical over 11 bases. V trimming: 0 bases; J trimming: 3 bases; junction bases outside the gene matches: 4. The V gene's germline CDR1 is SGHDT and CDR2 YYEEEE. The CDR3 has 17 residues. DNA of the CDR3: TGTGCCAGCAGCTTGGGGACAGGGGGCCAATACACCGGGGAGCTGTTTTTT. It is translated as CASSLGTGGQYTGELFF.

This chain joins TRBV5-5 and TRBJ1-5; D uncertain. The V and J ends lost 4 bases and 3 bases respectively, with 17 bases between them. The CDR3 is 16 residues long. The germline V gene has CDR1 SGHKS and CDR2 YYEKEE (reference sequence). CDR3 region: CASSRLATDFNQPQHF. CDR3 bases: TGTGCCAGCAGCCGCCTCGCCACTGACTTCAATCAGCCCCAGCATTTT.

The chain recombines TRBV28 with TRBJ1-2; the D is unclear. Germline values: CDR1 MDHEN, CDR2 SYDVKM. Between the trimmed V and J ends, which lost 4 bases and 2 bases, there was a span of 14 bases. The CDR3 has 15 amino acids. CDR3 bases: TGTGCCAGCAGTTCGCCGGACGGGATCAACTATGGCTACACCTTC. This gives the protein CASSSPDGINYGYTF.

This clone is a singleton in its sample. CDR3 loop: CSVGQAQETQYF. The CDR3 DNA reads as TGCAGCGTTGGGCAGGCCCAAGAGACCCAGTACTTC. The genes are TRBV29-1 and TRBJ2-5; D unresolved. Deletions cut 4 bases from V and 1 base from J, with 7 bases between. Germline CDR1 and CDR2: SQVTM and ANQGSEA. This CDR3 contains 12 residues.

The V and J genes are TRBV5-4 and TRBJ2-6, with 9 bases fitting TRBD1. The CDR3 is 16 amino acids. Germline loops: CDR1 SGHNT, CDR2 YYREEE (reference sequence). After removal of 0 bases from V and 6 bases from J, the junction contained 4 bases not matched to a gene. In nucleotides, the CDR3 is TGTGCCAGCAGCTTGGCCTCACAGGGGGCGGCCAACGTCCTGACTTTC. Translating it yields CASSLASQGAANVLTF.

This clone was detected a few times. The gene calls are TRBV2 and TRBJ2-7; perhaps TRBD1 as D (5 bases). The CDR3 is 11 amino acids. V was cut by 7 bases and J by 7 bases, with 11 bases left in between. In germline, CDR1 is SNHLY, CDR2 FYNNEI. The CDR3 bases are TGTGCCAGCACCTATGACAGAGAGCAGTACTTC. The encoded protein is CASTYDREQYF.

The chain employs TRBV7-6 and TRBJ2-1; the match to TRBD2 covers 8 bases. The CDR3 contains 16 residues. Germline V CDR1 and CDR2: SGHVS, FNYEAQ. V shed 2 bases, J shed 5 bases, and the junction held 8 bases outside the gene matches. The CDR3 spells CASSLSSGSFNNEQFF. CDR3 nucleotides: TGTGCCAGCAGCTTATCGAGCGGGAGCTTCAACAATGAGCAGTTCTTC.

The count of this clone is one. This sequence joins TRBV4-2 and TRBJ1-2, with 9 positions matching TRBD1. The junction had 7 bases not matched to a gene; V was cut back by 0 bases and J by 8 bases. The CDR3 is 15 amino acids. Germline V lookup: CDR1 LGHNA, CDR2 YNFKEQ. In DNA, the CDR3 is TGTGCCAGCAGCCAAGACCGGGACAGGGCCCAGGGCTACACCTTC. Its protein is CASSQDRDRAQGYTF.

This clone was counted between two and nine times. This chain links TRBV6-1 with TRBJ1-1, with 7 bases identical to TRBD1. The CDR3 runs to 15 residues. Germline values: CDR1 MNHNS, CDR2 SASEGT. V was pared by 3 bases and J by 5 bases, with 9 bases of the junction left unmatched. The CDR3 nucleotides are TGTGCCAGCAGTGAGGGCCCCGCAGGGGGGACTGAAGCTTTCTTT. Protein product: CASSEGPAGGTEAFF.

The CDR3 loop is CASSVNIVETQYF. CDR3 bases: TGTGCCAGCAGTGTGAACATCGTGGAGACCCAGTACTTC. V gene TRBV28 combines with J gene TRBJ2-5, with D unresolved. The CDR3 sequence is 13 residues long. From germline, CDR1 is MDHEN and CDR2 SYDVKM. V lost 5 bases to trimming and J lost 5 bases, with 12 bases between them.

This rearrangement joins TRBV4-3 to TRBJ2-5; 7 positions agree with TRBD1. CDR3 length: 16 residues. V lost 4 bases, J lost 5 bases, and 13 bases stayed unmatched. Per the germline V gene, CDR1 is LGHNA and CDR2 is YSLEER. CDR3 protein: CASSRSGTAVGETQYF. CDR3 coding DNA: TGCGCCAGCAGCCGGTCCGGGACAGCCGTGGGGGAGACCCAGTACTTC.

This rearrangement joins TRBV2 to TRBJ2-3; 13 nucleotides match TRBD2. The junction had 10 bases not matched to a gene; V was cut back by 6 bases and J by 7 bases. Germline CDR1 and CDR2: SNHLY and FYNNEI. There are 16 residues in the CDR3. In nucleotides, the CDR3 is TGTGCCAGCAGGAGAGGACTAGCGGGAGAGCGCTATACGCAGTATTTT. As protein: CASRRGLAGERYTQYF.

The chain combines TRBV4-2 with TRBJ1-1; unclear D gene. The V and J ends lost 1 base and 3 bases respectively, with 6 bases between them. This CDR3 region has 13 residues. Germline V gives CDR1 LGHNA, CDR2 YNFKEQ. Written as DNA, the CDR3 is TGTGCCAGCAGCCAAGGGAGGGACACTGAAGCTTTCTTT. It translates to CASSQGRDTEAFF.

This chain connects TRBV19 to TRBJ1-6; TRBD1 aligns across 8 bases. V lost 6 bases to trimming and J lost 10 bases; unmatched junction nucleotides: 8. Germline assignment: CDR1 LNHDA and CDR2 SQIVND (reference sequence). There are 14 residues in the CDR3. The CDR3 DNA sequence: TGTGCCAGTAGCGACCTGACAGGGGAATCACCCCTCCACTTT. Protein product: CASSDLTGESPLHF.

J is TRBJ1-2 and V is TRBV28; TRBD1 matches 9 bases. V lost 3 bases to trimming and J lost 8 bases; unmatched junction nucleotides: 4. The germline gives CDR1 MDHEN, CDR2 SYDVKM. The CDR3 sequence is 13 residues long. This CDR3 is CASSLGQGRGYTF. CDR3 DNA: TGTGCCAGCAGTTTGGGACAGGGCAGGGGCTACACCTTC.

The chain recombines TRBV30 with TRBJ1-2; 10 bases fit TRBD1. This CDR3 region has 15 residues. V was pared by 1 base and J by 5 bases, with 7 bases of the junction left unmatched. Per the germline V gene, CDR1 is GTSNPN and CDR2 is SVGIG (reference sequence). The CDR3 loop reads CAWSGGTGAMYGYTF. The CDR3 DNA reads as TGTGCCTGGAGTGGTGGGACAGGGGCGATGTATGGCTACACCTTC.

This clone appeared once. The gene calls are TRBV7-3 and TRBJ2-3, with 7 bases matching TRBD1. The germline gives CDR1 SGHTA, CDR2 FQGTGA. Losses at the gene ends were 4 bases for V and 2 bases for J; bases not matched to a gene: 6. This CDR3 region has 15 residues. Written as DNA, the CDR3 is TGTGCCAGCAGCTCCCCCGGGACAGACACAGATACGCAGTATTTT. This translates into CASSSPGTDTDTQYF.

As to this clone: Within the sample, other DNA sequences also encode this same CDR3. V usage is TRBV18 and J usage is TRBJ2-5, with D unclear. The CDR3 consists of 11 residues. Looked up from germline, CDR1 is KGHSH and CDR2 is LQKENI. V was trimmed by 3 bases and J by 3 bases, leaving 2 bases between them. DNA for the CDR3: TGTGCCAGCTCACCCAAAGAGACCCAGTACTTC. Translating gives CASSPKETQYF.

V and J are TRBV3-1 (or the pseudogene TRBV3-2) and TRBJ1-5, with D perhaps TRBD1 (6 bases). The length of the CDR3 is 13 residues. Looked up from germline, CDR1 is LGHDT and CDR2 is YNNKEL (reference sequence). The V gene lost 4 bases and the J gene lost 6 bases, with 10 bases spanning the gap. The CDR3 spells CASSRGGSQPQHF. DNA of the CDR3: TGTGCCAGCAGCCGTGGGGGCAGTCAGCCCCAGCATTTT.

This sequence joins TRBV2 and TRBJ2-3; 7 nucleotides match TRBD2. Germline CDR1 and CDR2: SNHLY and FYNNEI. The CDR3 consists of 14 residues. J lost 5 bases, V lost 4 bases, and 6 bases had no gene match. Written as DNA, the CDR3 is TGTGCCAGCAGTGGGCGGGGGATTGTAGATACGCAGTATTTT. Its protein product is CASSGRGIVDTQYF. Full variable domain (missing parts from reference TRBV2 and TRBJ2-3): EPEVTQTPSHQVTQMGQEVILRCVPISNHLYFYWYRQILGQKVEFLVSFYNNEISEKSEIFDDQFSVERPDGSNFTLKIRSTKLEDSAMYFCASSGRGIVDTQYFGPGTRLTVL.